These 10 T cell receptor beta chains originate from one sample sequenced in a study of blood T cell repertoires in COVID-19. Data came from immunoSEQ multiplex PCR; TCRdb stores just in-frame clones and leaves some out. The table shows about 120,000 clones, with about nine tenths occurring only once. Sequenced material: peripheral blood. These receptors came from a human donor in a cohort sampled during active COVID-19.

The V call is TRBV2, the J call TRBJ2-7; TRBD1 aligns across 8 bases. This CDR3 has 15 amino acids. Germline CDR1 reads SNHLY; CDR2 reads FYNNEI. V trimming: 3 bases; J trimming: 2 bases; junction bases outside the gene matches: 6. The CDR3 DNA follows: TGTGCCAGCAGTGAGGGACAGGTTAAAACCTACGAGCAGTACTTC. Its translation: CASSEGQVKTYEQYF.

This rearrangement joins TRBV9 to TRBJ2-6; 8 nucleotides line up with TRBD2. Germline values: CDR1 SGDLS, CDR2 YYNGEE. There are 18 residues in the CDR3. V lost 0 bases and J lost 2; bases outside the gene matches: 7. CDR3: CASSVEGRGLAGANVLTF. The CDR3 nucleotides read TGTGCCAGCAGCGTAGAGGGCAGGGGACTAGCTGGGGCCAACGTCCTGACTTTC.

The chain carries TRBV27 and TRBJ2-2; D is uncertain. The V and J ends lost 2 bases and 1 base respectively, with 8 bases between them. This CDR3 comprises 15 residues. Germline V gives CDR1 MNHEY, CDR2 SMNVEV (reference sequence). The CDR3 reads CASSLGLLNTGELFF. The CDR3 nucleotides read TGTGCCAGCAGTTTAGGGCTGTTGAACACCGGGGAGCTGTTTTTT.

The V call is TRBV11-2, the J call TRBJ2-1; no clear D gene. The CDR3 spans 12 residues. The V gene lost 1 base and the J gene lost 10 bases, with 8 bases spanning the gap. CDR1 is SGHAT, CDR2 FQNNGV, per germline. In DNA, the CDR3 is TGTGCCAGCAGCTTAGTTGTCGGGGAGCAGTTCTTC. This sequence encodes CASSLVVGEQFF.

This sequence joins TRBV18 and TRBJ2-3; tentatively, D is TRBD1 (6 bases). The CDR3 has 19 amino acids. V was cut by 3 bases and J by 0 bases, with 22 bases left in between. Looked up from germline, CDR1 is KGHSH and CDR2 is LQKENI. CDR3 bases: TGTGCCAGCTCACCTTGGGACACCCAATCCGTTTCTAGCACAGATACGCAGTATTTT. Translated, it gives CASSPWDTQSVSSTDTQYF.

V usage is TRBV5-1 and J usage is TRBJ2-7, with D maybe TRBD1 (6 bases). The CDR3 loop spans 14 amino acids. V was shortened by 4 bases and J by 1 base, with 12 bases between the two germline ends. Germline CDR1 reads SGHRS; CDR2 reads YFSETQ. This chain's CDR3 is CASSAGTISYEQYF. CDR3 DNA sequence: TGCGCCAGCAGCGCCGGGACAATTTCCTACGAGCAGTACTTC. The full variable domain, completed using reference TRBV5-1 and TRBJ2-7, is KAGVTQTPRYLIKTRGQQVTLSCSPISGHRSVSWYQQTPGQGLQFLFEYFSETQRNKGNFPGRFSGRQFSNSRSEMNVSTLELGDSALYLCASSAGTISYEQYFGPGTRLTVT.

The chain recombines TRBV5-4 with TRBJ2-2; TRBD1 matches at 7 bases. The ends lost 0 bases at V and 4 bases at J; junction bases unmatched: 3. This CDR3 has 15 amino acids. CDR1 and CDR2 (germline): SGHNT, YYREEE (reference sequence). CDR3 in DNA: TGTGCCAGCAGCTTGGTTAGGGGGCCCACCGGGGAGCTGTTTTTT. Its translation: CASSLVRGPTGELFF.

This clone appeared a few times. CDR3 sequence reads: CASSQSDRNQPQHF. CDR3 nucleotide sequence: TGCGCCAGCAGCCAATCAGACAGGAATCAGCCCCAGCATTTT. This rearrangement joins TRBV5-1 to TRBJ1-5; a possible D gene is TRBD1 (6 bases). CDR1 is SGHRS, CDR2 YFSETQ, per germline. Trimming left V 4 bases short and J 4 bases short, with 12 bases between. CDR3 length: 14 amino acids.

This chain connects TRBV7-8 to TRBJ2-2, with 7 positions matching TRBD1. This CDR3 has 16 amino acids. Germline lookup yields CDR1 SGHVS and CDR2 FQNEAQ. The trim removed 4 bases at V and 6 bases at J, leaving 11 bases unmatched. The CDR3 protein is CASSSHSGTAAGELFF. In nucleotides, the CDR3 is TGTGCCAGCAGCTCCCACTCCGGGACAGCGGCCGGGGAGCTGTTTTTT.

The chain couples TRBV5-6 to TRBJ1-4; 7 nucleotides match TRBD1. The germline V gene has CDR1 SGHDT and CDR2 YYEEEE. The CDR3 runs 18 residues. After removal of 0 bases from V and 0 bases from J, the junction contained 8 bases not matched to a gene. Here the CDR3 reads CASSLGGDSLATNEKLFF. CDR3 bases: TGTGCCAGCAGCTTGGGTGGGGACAGCCTTGCAACTAATGAAAAACTGTTTTTT.